The following is a T cell receptor (beta chain) sequence with its context. This specimen belongs to a study of shared clonotypes between healthy human individuals. Germline values: CDR1 SQVTM, CDR2 ANQGSEA. Trimming took off 1 base at V and 3 bases at J, with 18 bases between the two ends. This CDR3 is built from 16 residues. It was at deep level that the assay was run. Per the original methods: Junction-only immunoSEQ sequences carried no quality scores, so filtering differed. Profiling relied on immunoSEQ multiplex PCR, and the TCRdb table lists in-frame clones only, not all of them. The V and J calls and clone size were taken over from that table, and D and trimming were inferred from the DNA. The data contain millions of clones, approximately 94% of them singletons. CD45RO negativity and positive selection for CCR7 defined naive CD8 cells, a population that excluded terminally differentiated effector memory CD45RA+ cells.

The receptor was derived from a man aged 18 to 30 in good health. Some clones in this sample may be carry-over from other donors' samples. The sequenced sample was naive CD8+ T cells from PBMCs. The chain joins TRBV29-1 to TRBJ2-5; either TRBD1 or TRBD2 may supply D (5 bases each). The CDR3 nucleotides read TGCAGCGTTGAAGGGGGCAGTCGGGGTAGGGAAGAGACCCAGTACTTC. Residues: CSVEGGSRGREETQYF.